This note documents a single TCR beta chain sequence. The antigen is unknown. This sample is part of a study of T cell responses to AZD1222 COVID-19 vaccine. Study-level points and caveats: The span of vaccine-associated CD4 TCRs extended across spike, with dominance at 160-218 and 743-854. Regions left unmutated in variants are reportedly the target of nearly half of spike-specific TCRs.

This CDR3 contains 14 residues. Per germline, CDR1 SGHTA and CDR2 FQGTGA. The V gene lost 5 bases and the J gene lost 1 base, with 9 bases spanning the gap. Sequencing was performed with immunoSEQ multiplex PCR; in TCRdb, only in-frame clones are kept and a portion is missing. This listing includes about 140,000 clones. This receptor was identified in an adult in good health. The V call is TRBV7-3, the J call TRBJ1-3; D ambiguous. Material: peripheral blood. The CDR3 nucleotides are TGTGCCAGCAGCCAGCAGCCATCTGGAAACACCATATATTTT. Translating it yields CASSQQPSGNTIYF. The full variable domain, rest sourced from reference TRBV7-3 and TRBJ1-3, is GAGVSQTPSNKVTEKGKYVELRCDPISGHTALYWYRQSLGQGPEFLIYFQGTGAADDSGLPNDRFFAVRPEGSVSTLKIQRTERGDSAVYLCASSQQPSGNTIYFGEGSWLTVV.